The subject of this entry is one T cell receptor (beta chain). Its target is not known. The same CDR3 arises from other DNA sequences in this sample as well. This entry comes from a study of cytotoxic CD8 clonotypes in ibrutinib-treated CLL. Study background: Among responders, about 25 were partial and 2 complete; after median around 68 months, around 15 stayed remitted and approximately 12 progressed. With a range of 6 to 36, the median treatment time before response samples were taken was more than 10 months.

V lost 0 bases, J lost 7 bases, and 0 bases stayed unmatched. The V gene's germline CDR1 is GTSNPN and CDR2 SVGIG (reference sequence). CDR3 length equals 12 residues. Findings and limits, study-wide: Higher circulating CD8+ T-cell counts strongly accompanied higher baseline clonality, above age-matched healthy donors.

Investigators sought sequencing depths of between 1 in 200,000 and 1 in 1 million T cells. Profiling relied on immunoSEQ multiplex PCR, and the TCRdb table lists in-frame clones only, not all of them. Of 200,000 to 250,000 clones in the sample, about 75% were seen once. The chain links TRBV30 to TRBJ1-5; the match to TRBD1 covers 7 bases. This receptor was taken from a human donor with chronic lymphocytic leukemia. This material consisted of PBMCs, taken after 12 months of ibrutinib treatment. The CDR3 protein is CAWSVQGQPQHF. The CDR3 DNA reads TGTGCCTGGAGTGTACAGGGGCAGCCCCAGCATTTT.